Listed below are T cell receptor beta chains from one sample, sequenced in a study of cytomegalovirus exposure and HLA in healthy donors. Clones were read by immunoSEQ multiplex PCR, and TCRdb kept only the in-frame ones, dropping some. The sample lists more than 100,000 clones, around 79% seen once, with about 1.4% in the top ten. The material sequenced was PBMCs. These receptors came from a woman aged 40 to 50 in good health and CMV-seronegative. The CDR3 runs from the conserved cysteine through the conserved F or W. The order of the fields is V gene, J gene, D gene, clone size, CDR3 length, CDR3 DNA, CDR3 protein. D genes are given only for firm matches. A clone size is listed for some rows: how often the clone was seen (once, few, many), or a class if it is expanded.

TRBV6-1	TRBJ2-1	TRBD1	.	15	TGTGCCAGCAGAGCCACAGGGGGCAGGGTCAATGAGCAGTTCTTC	CASRATGGRVNEQFF
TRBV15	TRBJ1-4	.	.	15	TGTGCCACCAGCAGATCGACAGCTCGTGGGGAAAAACTGTTTTTT	CATSRSTARGEKLFF
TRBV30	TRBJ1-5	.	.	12	TGTGCTTTCGGGGTTAGCAATCAGCCCCAGCATTTT	CAFGVSNQPQHF
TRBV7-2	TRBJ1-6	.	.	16	TGTGCCAGCAGCCACCTAAGGGGAGGCAAAAATTCACCCCTCCACTTT	CASSHLRGGKNSPLHF
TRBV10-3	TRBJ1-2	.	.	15	TGTGCCATCAGGGGAGGACTAGAAGTGAGCATTGGCTACACCTTC	CAIRGGLEVSIGYTF
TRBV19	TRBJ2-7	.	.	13	TGTGCCAGTAGTCCCCAGGGCCGCTACGAGCAGTACTTC	CASSPQGRYEQYF
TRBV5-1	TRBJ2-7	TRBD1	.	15	TGCGCCAGCAGCCTGGGACAGGGGACATCCTACGAGCAGTACTTC	CASSLGQGTSYEQYF
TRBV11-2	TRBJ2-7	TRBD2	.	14	TGTGCCAGCAGCTTGGGGAGGGTTTCTTACGAGCAGTACTTC	CASSLGRVSYEQYF
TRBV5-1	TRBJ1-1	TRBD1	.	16	TGCGCCAGCAGCCCCCGACAGGGGGCGTTCGGCACTGAAGCTTTCTTT	CASSPRQGAFGTEAFF
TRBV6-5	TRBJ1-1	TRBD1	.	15	TGTGCCAGTGGAGACAGGGCTCTACTCGGGACTGAAGCTTTCTTT	CASGDRALLGTEAFF
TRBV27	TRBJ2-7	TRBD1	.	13	TGTGCCAGCAGCCGGGACAGGGCGTACGAGCAGTACTTC	CASSRDRAYEQYF
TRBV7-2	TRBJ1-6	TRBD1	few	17	TGTGCCAGCAGCTTAGTTGGAGGACAGGGCCATAATTCACCCCTCCACTTT	CASSLVGGQGHNSPLHF
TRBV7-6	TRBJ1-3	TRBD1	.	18	TGTGCCAGCAGCCTAGAACCGACAGGGAAGAGCTCTGGAAACACCATATATTTT	CASSLEPTGKSSGNTIYF
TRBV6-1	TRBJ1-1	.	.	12	TGTGCCAGCCAATATGGGGGGGCTGAAGCTTTCTTT	CASQYGGAEAFF
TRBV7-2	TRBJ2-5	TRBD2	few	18	TGTGCCAGCAGCCCTCTTTTGACTAGCCAGGCTCTAGGGGAGACCCAGTACTTC	CASSPLLTSQALGETQYF
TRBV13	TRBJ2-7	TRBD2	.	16	TGTGCCAGCAGCTCGCCGGGACTAGCGGGGGCCTACGAGCAGTACTTC	CASSSPGLAGAYEQYF
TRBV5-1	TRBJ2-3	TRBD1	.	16	TGCGCCAGCAGATCGGGGACAGGCACTAGCACAGATACGCAGTATTTT	CASRSGTGTSTDTQYF
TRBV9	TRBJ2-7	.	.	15	TGTGCCAGCAGCGTAGGTGGCTTGCTCACCTACGAGCAGTACTTC	CASSVGGLLTYEQYF
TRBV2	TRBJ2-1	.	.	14	TGTGCCAGCACCCGGGGGGCCGCGGACAATGAGCAGTTCTTC	CASTRGAADNEQFF
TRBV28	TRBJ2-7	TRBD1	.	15	TGTGCCAGCGGGGGGACAGGGGGTCTCTCCTACGAGCAGTACTTC	CASGGTGGLSYEQYF
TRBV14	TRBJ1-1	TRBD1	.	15	TGTGCCAGCAGCCAATATTCAGGGGGCTATGGGGAAGCTTTCTTT	CASSQYSGGYGEAFF
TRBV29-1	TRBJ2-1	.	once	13	TGCAGCGTTGACTCCGGGGGTACGGATGAGCAGTTCTTC	CSVDSGGTDEQFF
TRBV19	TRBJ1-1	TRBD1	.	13	TGTGCCAGTCTAACAGGGGGTATGACTGAAGCTTTCTTT	CASLTGGMTEAFF
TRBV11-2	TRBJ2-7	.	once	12	TGTGCCAGCAGCTTAAATACCTACGAGCAGTACTTC	CASSLNTYEQYF
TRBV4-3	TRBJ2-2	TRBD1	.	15	TGCGCCAGCAGCCGAGGGACAGGGGAAACCGGGGAGCTGTTTTTT	CASSRGTGETGELFF
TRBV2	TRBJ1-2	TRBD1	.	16	TGTGCCAGCAGCTCCCCCCCCGGGACAGCTAACTATGGCTACACCTTC	CASSSPPGTANYGYTF
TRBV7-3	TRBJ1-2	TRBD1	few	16	TGTGCCAGCAGCTTAACGAAGTCGCAGGGGGTCGATGGCTACACCTTC	CASSLTKSQGVDGYTF
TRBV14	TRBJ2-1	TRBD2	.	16	TGTGCCAGCAGCCCCGCGGGGGGCCTCTCCTACAATGAGCAGTTCTTC	CASSPAGGLSYNEQFF
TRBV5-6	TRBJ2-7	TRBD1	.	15	TGTGCCAGCAGCTTGGAACTCGGGACAGGGAGCGAGCAGTACTTC	CASSLELGTGSEQYF
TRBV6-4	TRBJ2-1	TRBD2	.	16	TGTGCCAGCAGTGCCTCGACTAGCGGGGGGGCCCATGAGCAGTTCTTC	CASSASTSGGAHEQFF
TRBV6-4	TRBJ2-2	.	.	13	TGTGCCAGCCGACAGCTTCTCCCCGGGGAGCTGTTTTTT	CASRQLLPGELFF
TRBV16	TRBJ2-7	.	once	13	TGTGCCAGCAGCCATCAGGGGGGCTACGAGCAGTACTTC	CASSHQGGYEQYF
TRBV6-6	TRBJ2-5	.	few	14	TGTGCCAGCAGTTACCTCGGGTTCCAAGAGACCCAGTACTTC	CASSYLGFQETQYF
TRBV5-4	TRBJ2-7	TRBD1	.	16	TGTGCCAGCAGCCCGGTTTCCGGGACAGTGACCTACGAGCAGTACTTC	CASSPVSGTVTYEQYF
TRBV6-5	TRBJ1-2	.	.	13	TGTGCCAGCAGTTACTCTGGCGGGTATGGCTACACCTTC	CASSYSGGYGYTF
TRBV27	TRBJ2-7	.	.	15	TGTGCCAGCAGTTTCCGCCAGGGGTCCTCCTACGAGCAGTACTTC	CASSFRQGSSYEQYF
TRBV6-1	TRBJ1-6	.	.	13	TGTGCCAGCGGGTCGAGGGAGGATTCACCCCTCCACTTT	CASGSREDSPLHF
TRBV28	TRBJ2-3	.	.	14	TGTGCCAGCAGCCGGGACTCTCTTACAGATACGCAGTATTTT	CASSRDSLTDTQYF
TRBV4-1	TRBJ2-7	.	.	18	TGCGCCAGCAGCCAAGATCGATTGGGGGGAAAATACTCCTACGAGCAGTACTTC	CASSQDRLGGKYSYEQYF
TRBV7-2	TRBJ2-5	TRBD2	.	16	TGTGCCAGCAGCTTAGGACTAGCGGGGGATGCGGAGACCCAGTACTTC	CASSLGLAGDAETQYF
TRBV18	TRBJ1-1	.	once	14	TGTGCCAGCTCACAAGAATCAGAGAACACTGAAGCTTTCTTT	CASSQESENTEAFF